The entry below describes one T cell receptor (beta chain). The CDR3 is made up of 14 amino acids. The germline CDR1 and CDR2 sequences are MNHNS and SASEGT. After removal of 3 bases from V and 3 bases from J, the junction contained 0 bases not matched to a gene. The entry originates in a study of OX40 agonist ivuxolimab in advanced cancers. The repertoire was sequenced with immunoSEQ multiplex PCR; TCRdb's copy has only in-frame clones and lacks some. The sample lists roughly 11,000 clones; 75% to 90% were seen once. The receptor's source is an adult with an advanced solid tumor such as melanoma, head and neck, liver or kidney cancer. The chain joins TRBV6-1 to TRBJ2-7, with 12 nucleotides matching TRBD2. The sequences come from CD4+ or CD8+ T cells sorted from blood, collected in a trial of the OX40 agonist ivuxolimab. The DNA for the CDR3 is TGTGCCAGCAGTGAGACTAGCGGGAGCTACGAGCAGTACTTC. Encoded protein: CASSETSGSYEQYF.